What follows are 24 T cell receptor beta chains derived from one specimen sequenced in a study of CD8 T cells in acute hepatitis C reinfection. The protocol was immunoSEQ multiplex PCR, while the TCRdb copy is restricted to in-frame clones and leaves out a portion. The data show some 38,000 clones, 80% to 90% seen once. Time point here: naive CD8 control sorted from an acute-time-point sample. Sequencing used naive CD8+ T cells from PBMCs. All receptors derive from a man in his thirties or forties with chronic hepatitis C.

This chain joins TRBV5-1 and TRBJ2-3; D possibly matches TRBD1 or TRBD2 (5 bases each). The CDR3 totals 15 residues. V was cut by 0 bases and J by 2 bases, with 10 bases left in between. In germline, CDR1 is SGHRS, CDR2 YFSETQ. CDR3 DNA sequence: TGCGCCAGCAGCTTGGTATTCGGGGCCACAGATACGCAGTATTTT. Its translation: CASSLVFGATDTQYF.

The chain has TRBV7-3 and TRBJ2-1, with D perhaps assigned TRBD1 or TRBD2 (5 bases each). This CDR3 has 15 amino acids. CDR1 is SGHTA and CDR2 is FQGTGA in the germline V gene. The V gene lost 5 bases and the J gene lost 2 bases, with 13 bases spanning the gap. Written as DNA, the CDR3 is TGTGCCAGCAGCCTTTCCGGGACCACCTACAATGAGCAGTTCTTC. Translation gives CASSLSGTTYNEQFF.

This rearrangement joins TRBV9 to TRBJ1-1; D not certain. The CDR3 consists of 13 residues. Germline V gene sequence: CDR1 SGDLS, CDR2 YYNGEE. V was cut by 4 bases and J by 5 bases, with 12 bases left in between. CDR3 amino acids: CASSLHGYTEAFF. The DNA for the CDR3 is TGTGCCAGCAGCCTGCATGGTTATACTGAAGCTTTCTTT.

The rearrangement joins TRBV27 to TRBJ2-6; D is ambiguous. Germline lookup yields CDR1 MNHEY and CDR2 SMNVEV (reference sequence). V lost 4 bases, J lost 0 bases, and 4 bases lay in between. This CDR3 spans 14 amino acids. The CDR3 region has the DNA TGTGCCAGCAGTTCGAGCTCTGGGGCCAACGTCCTGACTTTC. Translating it yields CASSSSSGANVLTF. The whole variable domain, remainder taken from reference TRBV27 and TRBJ2-6, is EAQVTQNPRYLITVTGKKLTVTCSQNMNHEYMSWYRQDPGLGLRQIYYSMNVEVTDKGDVPEGYKVSRKEKRNFPLILESPSPNQTSLYFCASSSSSGANVLTFGAGSRLTVL.

To note about this clone: This sample also contains other DNA sequences that code for the same CDR3. The V and J genes are TRBV9 and TRBJ2-2; D not certain. The CDR3 extends over 13 amino acids. Germline V gene sequence: CDR1 SGDLS, CDR2 YYNGEE. Trimming took 0 bases from V and 4 from J, leaving 4 bases between them. CDR3 sequence: CASSVDLTGELFF. DNA of the CDR3: TGTGCCAGCAGCGTAGATCTCACCGGGGAGCTGTTTTTT. Full variable domain (remainder filled in from reference TRBV9 and TRBJ2-2): DSGVTQTPKHLITATGQRVTLRCSPRSGDLSVYWYQQSLDQGLQFLIQYYNGEERAKGNILERFSAQQFPDLHSELNLSSLELGDSALYFCASSVDLTGELFFGEGSRLTVL.

The chain combines TRBV9 with TRBJ1-3, with D unresolved. Trimming took 4 bases from V and 3 from J, leaving 8 bases between them. Germline CDR1 and CDR2: SGDLS and YYNGEE. This CDR3 is 13 amino acids long. CDR3 nucleotides: TGTGCCAGCAGCTTCACCAGTGGAAACACCATATATTTT. Residues: CASSFTSGNTIYF.

The CDR3 loop reads CASSLVLDRGIGYTF. In nucleotides, the CDR3 is TGTGCCAGCAGCTTAGTTTTAGACAGGGGAATTGGCTACACCTTC. The rearrangement joins TRBV7-9 to TRBJ1-2; 8 bases line up with TRBD1. This CDR3 comprises 15 residues. Germline assignment: CDR1 SEHNR and CDR2 FQNEAQ (reference sequence). Trimming took 1 base from V and 7 from J; bases not matched to a gene: 8. The full variable domain, with the rest looked up from reference TRBV7-9 and TRBJ1-2, is DTGVSQNPRHKITKRGQNVTFRCDPISEHNRLYWYRQTLGQGPEFLTYFQNEAQLEKSRLLSDRFSAERPKGSFSTLEIQRTEQGDSAMYLCASSLVLDRGIGYTFGSGTRLTVV.

This chain connects TRBV4-1 to TRBJ2-7; possible D gene TRBD1, 5 bases. This CDR3 spans 14 amino acids. Trimming left V 4 bases short and J 5 bases short, with 15 bases between. Per the germline V gene, CDR1 is MGHRA and CDR2 is YSYEKL. CDR3 sequence (DNA): TGCGCCAGCAGCCCTAGACAGATCGGCGACGAGCAGTACTTC. This sequence encodes CASSPRQIGDEQYF.

The rearrangement links TRBV6-1 to TRBJ1-1; 11 nucleotides match TRBD1. This CDR3 comprises 15 residues. J was trimmed by 4 bases and V by 4 bases; bases with no gene match: 5. CDR1 MNHNS and CDR2 SASEGT come from the germline V gene. The CDR3: CASSAWTGGGTEAFF. The CDR3 bases are TGTGCCAGCAGTGCGTGGACAGGGGGCGGCACTGAAGCTTTCTTT.

This chain links TRBV6-5 with TRBJ1-2; D gene ambiguous. The V gene lost 0 bases and the J gene lost 4 bases, with 9 bases spanning the gap. The CDR3 is 14 amino acids. The germline V gene encodes CDR1 MNHEY and CDR2 SVGAGI. In nucleotides, the CDR3 is TGTGCCAGCAGTTACTCGGGTGGCCCCTATGGCTACACCTTC. Its translation: CASSYSGGPYGYTF.

This clone was seen once. The rearrangement links TRBV27 to TRBJ2-3; D is undetermined. CDR1 is MNHEY, CDR2 SMNVEV, per germline (reference sequence). The CDR3 runs to 14 residues. V was cut by 0 bases and J by 4 bases, with 8 bases left in between. As DNA, the CDR3 is TGTGCCAGCAGTTTATCGCCCGGAGCAGATACGCAGTATTTT. It specifies CASSLSPGADTQYF.

Here the CDR3 DNA reads TGTGCCAGCAGCGGGCCTCGGGACAGGGAATTTGGGGATGGCTACACCTTC. Protein product: CASSGPRDREFGDGYTF. The chain carries TRBV7-6 and TRBJ1-2, with 9 bases aligning to TRBD1. The ends lost 5 bases at V and 6 bases at J; junction bases unmatched: 16. The germline V gene encodes CDR1 SGHVS and CDR2 FNYEAQ. The CDR3 extends over 17 amino acids.

The rearrangement joins TRBV5-1 to TRBJ2-5; 10 bases agree with TRBD1. CDR3 length equals 16 residues. V dropped 3 bases and J dropped 1; count of bases not matched to a gene: 6. CDR1 is SGHRS and CDR2 is YFSETQ in the germline V gene. The CDR3 coding sequence is TGCGCCAGCAGCTACCGGAGACAGGGGGCCCAAGAGACCCAGTACTTC. It translates to CASSYRRQGAQETQYF.

V is TRBV19 and J is TRBJ1-5; D is possibly TRBD1 (5 bases). Germline-derived CDR1 and CDR2 are LNHDA and SQIVND (reference sequence). The ends were cut back, 5 bases at V and 3 bases at J, with 8 bases in the middle. CDR3 length equals 13 residues. This CDR3 reads CASSVRANQPQHF. In DNA form, the CDR3 reads TGTGCCAGTAGTGTCAGGGCCAATCAGCCCCAGCATTTT.

The chain joins TRBV9 to TRBJ2-1; TRBD2 matches at 9 bases. Germline assignment: CDR1 SGDLS and CDR2 YYNGEE. The CDR3 totals 19 residues. The V and J ends lost 5 bases and 8 bases, in that order; junction bases with no gene match: 23. This chain's CDR3 is CASSPYPLVAGVILYEQFF. The CDR3 DNA is TGTGCCAGCAGTCCTTATCCACTCGTAGCGGGAGTCATTCTGTATGAGCAGTTCTTC.

In DNA, the CDR3 is TGTGCCAGTAGTCCGGGACTAGCGGGTTACAATGAGCAGTTCTTC. Translation gives CASSPGLAGYNEQFF. The chain employs TRBV19 and TRBJ2-1; 12 bases align to TRBD2. CDR3 size: 15 residues. The V segment lost 5 bases and the J segment 4 bases; nucleotides outside the gene matches: 3. Germline V gene data show CDR1 as LNHDA and CDR2 as SQIVND (reference sequence).

CDR3 nucleotide sequence: TGTGCCAGCAGCCAGGGGGGGGGCACAGATACGCAGTATTTT. Its protein product is CASSQGGGTDTQYF. The chain uses TRBV9 and TRBJ2-3; D is possibly TRBD1 or TRBD2 (7 bases each). The CDR3 contains 14 residues. Germline assignment: CDR1 SGDLS and CDR2 YYNGEE. V lost 4 bases and J 1 base, leaving 10 bases between the germline ends.

The chain is built from TRBV11-2 and TRBJ2-3; D is unresolved. The V end was cut by 3 bases, the J end by 3 bases, with 7 bases between. Germline CDR1 reads SGHAT; CDR2 reads FQNNGV. The CDR3 consists of 13 residues. The CDR3 protein is CASSFLVTDTQYF. In DNA form, the CDR3 reads TGTGCCAGCAGCTTCTTAGTTACAGATACGCAGTATTTT. The complete variable domain, with remaining parts taken from reference TRBV11-2 and TRBJ2-3, reads EAGVAQSPRYKIIEKRQSVAFWCNPISGHATLYWYQQILGQGPKLLIQFQNNGVVDDSQLPKDRFSAERLKGVDSTLKIQPAKLEDSAVYLCASSFLVTDTQYFGPGTRLTVL.

The DNA for the CDR3 is TGTGCCATCAGCAAGAAGACTAGTCTATACGAGCAGTACTTC. Translation: CAISKKTSLYEQYF. This chain uses TRBV10-3 with TRBJ2-7, with D perhaps TRBD2 (6 bases). This CDR3 is built from 14 residues. Germline V gene sequence: CDR1 ENHRY, CDR2 SYGVKD. V lost 6 bases and J 4 bases, leaving 16 bases between the germline ends.

V usage is TRBV7-3 and J usage is TRBJ2-5; a weak D match, TRBD2 (6 bases). Trimming removed 1 base at V and 2 bases at J, with 8 bases between. Germline V gene lookup returns CDR1 SGHTA and CDR2 FQGTGA. This CDR3 has 14 residues. CDR3 loop: CASSLNGLQETQYF. The CDR3 bases are TGTGCCAGCAGCTTAAATGGACTACAAGAGACCCAGTACTTC.

A few counts support this clone. This chain links TRBV27 with TRBJ1-2; D call uncertain. CDR1 and CDR2 from the germline V gene are MNHEY and SMNVEV (reference sequence). There are 13 residues in the CDR3. Trimming pared 3 bases from V and 2 bases from J, leaving 7 bases between. CDR3: CASSLSPNYGYTF. The CDR3 DNA follows: TGTGCCAGCAGTTTGAGTCCGAACTATGGCTACACCTTC.

The chain links TRBV9 to TRBJ2-1; D is perhaps TRBD1 (6 bases). This CDR3 contains 17 residues. V was cut by 0 bases and J by 4 bases, with 17 bases left in between. CDR1 is SGDLS, CDR2 YYNGEE, per germline. CDR3 region: CASSVASRPGEYNEQFF. Here the CDR3 DNA reads TGTGCCAGCAGCGTAGCATCTAGGCCAGGGGAATACAATGAGCAGTTCTTC.

V and J are TRBV7-9 and TRBJ2-7, with D unresolved. The V gene's germline CDR1 is SEHNR and CDR2 FQNEAQ (reference sequence). The CDR3 spans 13 residues. V lost 5 bases, J lost 0 bases, and 8 bases lay in between. The CDR3 DNA reads as TGTGCCAGCAGCCTAGGGTACTCCTACGAGCAGTACTTC. It encodes CASSLGYSYEQYF.

J is TRBJ2-7 and V is TRBV5-1, with 10 bases lining up with TRBD2. The J segment lost 5 bases and the V segment lost 0 bases, leaving 11 bases of the junction unmatched. The CDR3 extends over 17 amino acids. Germline CDR1 SGHRS, CDR2 YFSETQ. This CDR3 is CASSLEGPAGGPDEQYF. The CDR3, as DNA: TGCGCCAGCAGCTTGGAAGGCCCAGCGGGAGGGCCCGACGAGCAGTACTTC.